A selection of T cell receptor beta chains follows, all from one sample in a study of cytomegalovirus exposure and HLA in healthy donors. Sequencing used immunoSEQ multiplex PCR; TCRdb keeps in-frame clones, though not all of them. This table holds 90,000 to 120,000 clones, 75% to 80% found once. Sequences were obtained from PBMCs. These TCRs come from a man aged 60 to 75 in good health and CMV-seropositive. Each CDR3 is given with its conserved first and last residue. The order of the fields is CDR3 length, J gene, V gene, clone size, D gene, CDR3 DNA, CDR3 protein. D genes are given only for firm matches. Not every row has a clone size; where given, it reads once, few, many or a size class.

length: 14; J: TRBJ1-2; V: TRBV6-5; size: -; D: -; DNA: TGTGCCAGCAGTAAAGGACCGACGACTATGGACTACACCTTC; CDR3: CASSKGPTTMDYTF
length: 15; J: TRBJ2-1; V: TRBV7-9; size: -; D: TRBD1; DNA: TGTGCCAGCAGGCCCGGGACAGGCCTTTACAATGAGCAGTTCTTC; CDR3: CASRPGTGLYNEQFF
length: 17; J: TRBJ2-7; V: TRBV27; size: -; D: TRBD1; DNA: TGTGCCAGCAGTTTTACAGGGCCGGGACAGGGCCTCTACGAGCAGTACTTC; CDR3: CASSFTGPGQGLYEQYF
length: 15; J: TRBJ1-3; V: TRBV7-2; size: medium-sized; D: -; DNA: TGTGCCAGCAGCCCTCTGGGGGGCTCTGGAAACACCATATATTTT; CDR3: CASSPLGGSGNTIYF
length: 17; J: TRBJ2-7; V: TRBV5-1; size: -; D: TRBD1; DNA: TGCGCCAGCAGCTGGATAGTCTCCGGGACAGATTTCTACGAGCAGTACTTC; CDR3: CASSWIVSGTDFYEQYF
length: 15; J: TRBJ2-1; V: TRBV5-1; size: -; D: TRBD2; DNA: TGCGCCAGCAACATTAACGGGGGGGGCCTTAATGAGCAGTTCTTC; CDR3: CASNINGGGLNEQFF
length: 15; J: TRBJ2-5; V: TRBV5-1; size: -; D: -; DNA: TGCGCCAGCAGCTTGGTTCAGGGGTTAGGGGAGACCCAGTACTTC; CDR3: CASSLVQGLGETQYF
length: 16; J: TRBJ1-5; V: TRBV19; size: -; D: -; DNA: TGTGCCAGTAGTACACGGGGAAGTTATAGCAATCAGCCCCAGCATTTT; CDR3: CASSTRGSYSNQPQHF
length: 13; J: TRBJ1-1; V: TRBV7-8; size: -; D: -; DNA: TGTGCCAGCAGCTTAGCTGGGGGCTCGGAAGCTTTCTTT; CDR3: CASSLAGGSEAFF
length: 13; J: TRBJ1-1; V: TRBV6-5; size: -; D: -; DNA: TGTGCCAGCAGTTACGGTTCGACGGGGGAAGGTTTCTTT; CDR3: CASSYGSTGEGFF
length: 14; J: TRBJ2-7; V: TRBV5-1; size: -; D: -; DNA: TGCGCCAGCAGCCTCGGACACGGGCTCGCCGAGCAGTACTTC; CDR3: CASSLGHGLAEQYF
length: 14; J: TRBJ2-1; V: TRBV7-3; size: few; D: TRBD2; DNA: TGTGCCAGCAGCTTCGGGGGGGCCCACAATGAGCAGTTCTTC; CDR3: CASSFGGAHNEQFF
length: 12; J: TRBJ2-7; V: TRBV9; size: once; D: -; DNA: TGTGCCAGCAGCGCCTGGGCGTACGAGCAGTACTTC; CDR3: CASSAWAYEQYF
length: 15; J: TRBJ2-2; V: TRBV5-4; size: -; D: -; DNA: TGTGCCAGCAGCTTGGGGACCGGGACTCCCGGGGAGCTGTTTTTT; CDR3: CASSLGTGTPGELFF
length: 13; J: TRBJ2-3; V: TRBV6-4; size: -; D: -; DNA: TGTGCCAGCAGTGACCAGAGCACAGATACGCAGTATTTT; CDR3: CASSDQSTDTQYF
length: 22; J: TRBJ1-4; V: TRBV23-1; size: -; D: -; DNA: TGCGCCAGCATCCGTAGGCCTGTGTGGCGGCGGAGGTGCGTGGGGACTAATGAAAAACTGTTTTTT; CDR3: CASIRRPVWRRRCVGTNEKLFF
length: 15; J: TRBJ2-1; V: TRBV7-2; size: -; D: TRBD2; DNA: TGTGCCAGCAGCTTAGCGGCTAGCGGCTACAATGAGCAGTTCTTC; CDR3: CASSLAASGYNEQFF
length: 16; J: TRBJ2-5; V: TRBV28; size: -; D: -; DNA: TGTGCCAGCAGCCTGCTGGGGGCTAACAGTCAAGAGACCCAGTACTTC; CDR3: CASSLLGANSQETQYF
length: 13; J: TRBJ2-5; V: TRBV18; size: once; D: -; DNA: TGTGCCAGCTCACCATCCCAACAAGAGACCCAGTACTTC; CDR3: CASSPSQQETQYF
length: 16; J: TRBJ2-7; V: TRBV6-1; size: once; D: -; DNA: TGTGCCAGCAGTGACTTGAAAATTGCACAGTCCTACGAGCAGTACTTC; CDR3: CASSDLKIAQSYEQYF
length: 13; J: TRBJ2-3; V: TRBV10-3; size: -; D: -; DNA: TGTGCCATCTGGACGGGAACCACAGATACGCAGTATTTT; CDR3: CAIWTGTTDTQYF
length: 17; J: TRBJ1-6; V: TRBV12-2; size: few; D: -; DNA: TGTGCAAGTCGCTCCATGGGCCTAACTGCCACAATTTCACCCCTCCACTTT; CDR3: CASRSMGLTATISPLHF
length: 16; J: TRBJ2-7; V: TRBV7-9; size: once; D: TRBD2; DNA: TGTGCCAGCAGTCACCCCCTAGCGGGGAACTCCTACGAGCAGTACTTC; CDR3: CASSHPLAGNSYEQYF
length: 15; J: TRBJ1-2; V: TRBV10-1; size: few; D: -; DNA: TGCGCCAGCAGTGAGCACAGCACCCTTAACTATGGCTACACCTTC; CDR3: CASSEHSTLNYGYTF
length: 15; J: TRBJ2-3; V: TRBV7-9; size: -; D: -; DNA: TGTGCCAGCAGGGGGTGGGCCGAGGGAACAGATACGCAGTATTTT; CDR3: CASRGWAEGTDTQYF
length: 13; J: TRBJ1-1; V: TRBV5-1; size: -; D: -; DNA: TGCGCCAGCGGCTTGGAGGGAGACACTGAAGCTTTCTTT; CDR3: CASGLEGDTEAFF
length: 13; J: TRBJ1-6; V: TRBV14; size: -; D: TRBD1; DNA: TGTGCCAGCAGCCACGGACAGGTTTCACCCCTCCACTTT; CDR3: CASSHGQVSPLHF
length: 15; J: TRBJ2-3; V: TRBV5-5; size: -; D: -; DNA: TGTGCCAGCATCCCAGGCATTAGCGAAACAGATACGCAGTATTTT; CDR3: CASIPGISETDTQYF
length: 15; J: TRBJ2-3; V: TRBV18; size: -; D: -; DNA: TGTGCCAGCTCACCACTCCCCCCGAGCACAGATACGCAGTATTTT; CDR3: CASSPLPPSTDTQYF
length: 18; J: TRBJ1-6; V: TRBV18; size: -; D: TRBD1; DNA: TGTGCCAGCTCACCAATTGGACAGGGGGCCTCCTATAATTCACCCCTCCACTTT; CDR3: CASSPIGQGASYNSPLHF
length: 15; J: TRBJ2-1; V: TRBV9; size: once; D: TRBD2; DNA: TGTGCCAGCAGCCCACGCCAGACTAGCTCGGATGAGCAGTTCTTC; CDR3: CASSPRQTSSDEQFF
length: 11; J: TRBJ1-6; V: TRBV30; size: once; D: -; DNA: TGTGCCTGGAACCCAGGATTCACCCTCCACTTT; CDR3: CAWNPGFTLHF
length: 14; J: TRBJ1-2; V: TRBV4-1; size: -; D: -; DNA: TGCGCCAGCAGCCAAGAAGAGGGCAACTATGGCTACACCTTC; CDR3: CASSQEEGNYGYTF
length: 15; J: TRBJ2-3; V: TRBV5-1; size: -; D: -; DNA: TGCGCCAGCAGCTTGTCTAGCCAAGGGACAGATACGCAGTATTTT; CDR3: CASSLSSQGTDTQYF
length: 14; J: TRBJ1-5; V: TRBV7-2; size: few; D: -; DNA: TGTGCCAGCAGCGGCCCAGGGTTTGGTCAGCCCCAGCATTTT; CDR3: CASSGPGFGQPQHF
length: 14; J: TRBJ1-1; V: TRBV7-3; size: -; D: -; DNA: TGTGCCAGCAGCTTAATGGCCCAGAACACTGAAGCTTTCTTT; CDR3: CASSLMAQNTEAFF
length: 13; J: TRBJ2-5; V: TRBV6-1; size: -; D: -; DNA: TGTGCCAGCAGGGGTACCGGACAGGAGACCCAGTACTTC; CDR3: CASRGTGQETQYF
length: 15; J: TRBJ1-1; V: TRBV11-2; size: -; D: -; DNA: TGTGCCAGCAACCTGGGTGGGGGCACCAACACTGAAGCTTTCTTT; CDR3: CASNLGGGTNTEAFF